These 13 T cell receptor beta chains originate from one sample sequenced in a study of shared clonotypes between healthy human individuals. Naive CD8 cells comprised CD45RO-negative, CCR7-positively selected cells, excluding terminally differentiated effector memory CD45RA+ cells. The repertoire was sequenced with immunoSEQ multiplex PCR; TCRdb's copy has only in-frame clones and lacks some. The sample has under 2,000,000 clones, 85% to 95% seen once. The sample was naive CD8+ T cells sorted from blood. These receptors were obtained from a man aged 18-30 years in good health.

Concerning this clone: Other DNA sequences in this specimen translate into the identical CDR3. CDR3 DNA sequence: TGTGCCAGCAGTGACCTCACAGGGGGCAGCAATCAGCCCCAGCATTTT. Its protein product is CASSDLTGGSNQPQHF. The J gene is TRBJ1-5, the V gene TRBV6-1, with TRBD1 identical over 9 bases. CDR1 MNHNS and CDR2 SASEGT come from the germline V gene. The CDR3 covers 16 residues. V shed 3 bases and J 1 base; nucleotides not matched to a gene: 4.

The V call is TRBV29-1, the J call TRBJ2-3; D call uncertain. V lost 1 base and J lost 2, with 10 bases in between. This CDR3 region has 14 residues. Germline loops: CDR1 SQVTM, CDR2 ANQGSEA. As DNA, the CDR3 is TGCAGCGTTGAAGGTCTTCAGTTCACAGATACGCAGTATTTT. Encoded protein: CSVEGLQFTDTQYF.

The rearrangement links TRBV5-4 to TRBJ2-3, with D possibly TRBD2 on 5 matching bases. The germline V gene has CDR1 SGHNT and CDR2 YYREEE (reference sequence). The CDR3 covers 14 residues. Trimming pared 7 bases from V and 6 bases from J, leaving 18 bases between. In nucleotides, the CDR3 is TGTGCCAGCTGTGACGGGGAAGTGGAGGATACGCAGTATTTT. It specifies CASCDGEVEDTQYF.

The chain is built from TRBV13 and TRBJ2-2, with 9 positions matching TRBD2. The CDR3 has 17 amino acids. Trimming cost V 5 bases and J 2 bases; bases outside gene matches: 9. CDR1 and CDR2 (germline): PRHDT, FYEKMQ (reference sequence). The CDR3 DNA reads as TGTGCCAGCAGCCCTCGTAAACTAGCGGGTAACACCGGGGAGCTGTTTTTT. This gives the protein CASSPRKLAGNTGELFF. Supplemented by reference TRBV13 and TRBJ2-2, the full variable domain reads AAGVIQSPRHLIKEKRETATLKCYPIPRHDTVYWYQQGPGQDPQFLISFYEKMQSDKGSIPDRFSAQQFSDYHSELNMSSLELGDSALYFCASSPRKLAGNTGELFFGEGSRLTVL.

V and J are TRBV7-9 and TRBJ2-1, with D unclear. Trimming left V 7 bases short and J 6 bases short, with 7 bases between. This CDR3 has 11 residues. Germline CDR1 SEHNR, CDR2 FQNEAQ (reference sequence). The CDR3 bases are TGTGCCAGCAACCCTCGCAATGAGCAGTTCTTC. This encodes CASNPRNEQFF.

This rearrangement joins TRBV15 to TRBJ1-5; D unresolved. CDR3 length equals 13 residues. The germline V gene has CDR1 LNHNV and CDR2 YYDKDF (reference sequence). V was trimmed by 8 bases and J by 4 bases, leaving 12 bases between them. The CDR3 protein is CATSEDLNQPQHF. In nucleotides, the CDR3 is TGTGCCACCTCCGAGGACTTAAATCAGCCCCAGCATTTT.

V gene TRBV13 combines with J gene TRBJ2-7; 9 bases map to TRBD2. Germline assignment: CDR1 PRHDT and CDR2 FYEKMQ (reference sequence). The trim removed 4 bases at V and 4 bases at J, leaving 11 bases unmatched. The CDR3 is 16 residues long. For the CDR3, the DNA is TGTGCCAGCAGCTCCTTAGAGGTAGCGGGAGTTTACGAGCAGTACTTC. Translating it yields CASSSLEVAGVYEQYF.

The gene calls are TRBV28 and TRBJ1-3; 7 nucleotides line up with TRBD1. The length of the CDR3 is 14 residues. Germline lookup yields CDR1 MDHEN and CDR2 SYDVKM. V shed 5 bases and J 3 bases; nucleotides not matched to a gene: 4. In nucleotides, the CDR3 is TGTGCCAGCAGTGAGAGGGGGCTTGGAAACACCATATATTTT. Its protein product is CASSERGLGNTIYF.

The chain employs TRBV28 and TRBJ2-7, with D unclear. The germline gives CDR1 MDHEN, CDR2 SYDVKM. With 6 bases removed from V and 0 bases from J, the gap between germline ends came to 18 bases. This CDR3 contains 16 residues. The CDR3 is CASSLMQDLLSYEQYF. The DNA for the CDR3 is TGTGCCAGCAGCTTGATGCAGGACCTCCTCTCCTACGAGCAGTACTTC.

J is TRBJ2-2 and V is TRBV4-3, with 8 positions matching TRBD2. With 2 bases clipped from V and 6 bases from J, the junction kept 5 bases outside the gene matches. In germline, CDR1 is LGHNA, CDR2 YSLEER. The CDR3 consists of 15 residues. The CDR3 loop reads CASSQTAGAPGELFF. CDR3 nucleotides: TGCGCCAGCAGCCAAACAGCGGGAGCTCCCGGGGAGCTGTTTTTT.

V usage is TRBV6-5 and J usage is TRBJ2-7; 8 bases map to TRBD2. V lost 2 bases to trimming and J lost 3 bases; unmatched junction nucleotides: 6. CDR3 length: 15 amino acids. The germline V gene encodes CDR1 MNHEY and CDR2 SVGAGI. CDR3: CASSYPAGEGYEQYF. Written as DNA, the CDR3 is TGTGCCAGCAGTTACCCAGCGGGAGAAGGCTACGAGCAGTACTTC.

The J gene is TRBJ2-7, the V gene TRBV13; no clear D gene. The CDR3 covers 12 residues. Germline CDR1 and CDR2: PRHDT and FYEKMQ (reference sequence). Trimming shortened V by 5 bases and J by 7 bases, and 12 bases separated the two germline ends. The CDR3 region is CASSRGPTEQYF. The CDR3 DNA follows: TGTGCCAGCAGCCGCGGCCCCACGGAGCAGTACTTC.

The DNA for the CDR3 is TGCGCCAGCAGCCCGTTAGCCTTTCAAGATACGCAGTATTTT. Its translation is CASSPLAFQDTQYF. The genes are TRBV4-3 and TRBJ2-3; no clear D. The CDR3 totals 14 residues. Trimming took 4 bases from V and 5 from J, leaving 13 bases between them. Germline assignment: CDR1 LGHNA and CDR2 YSLEER.